The 30 T cell receptor beta chains below were found in one sample sequenced in a study of T cells in Graves' hyperthyroidism and ophthalmopathy. TCR beta CDR3 sequences were amplified from RNA transcripts. During a first-round RT-PCR of the TCR CDR3, the HTBI primer set was used. TCRdb reanalysed the multiplex PCR reads using MiXCR and keeps one entry per CDR3 protein. The profile shows about 300,000 distinct CDR3 sequences, roughly an eighth of them singletons. Source material: blood. The receptor source for this set is a middle-aged woman with Graves' hyperthyroidism.

This clonotype was seen many times. The chain recombines TRBV30 with TRBJ1-5; unclear D gene. V was cut by 8 bases and J by 3 bases, with 14 bases left in between. This CDR3 comprises 13 residues. Germline CDR1 and CDR2: GTSNPN and SVGIG (reference sequence). The CDR3 nucleotides are TGTGCCGCGGCATCCGGCTACAATCAGCCCCAGCATTTT. Protein: CAAASGYNQPQHF.

This clonotype was recorded many times. V gene TRBV2 combines with J gene TRBJ2-5, with 9 bases that match TRBD1. J lost 6 bases, V lost 7 bases, and 12 bases had no gene match. Germline V gene sequence: CDR1 SNHLY, CDR2 FYNNEI. The CDR3 spans 15 residues. The CDR3 is CASKGTGGGRQTQYF. The CDR3 DNA is TGTGCCAGCAAAGGAACAGGGGGCGGTAGACAGACCCAGTACTTC. Supplemented by reference TRBV2 and TRBJ2-5, the full variable domain reads EPEVTQTPSHQVTQMGQEVILRCVPISNHLYFYWYRQILGQKVEFLVSFYNNEISEKSEIFDDQFSVERPDGSNFTLKIRSTKLEDSAMYFCASKGTGGGRQTQYFGPGTRLLVL.

This rearrangement joins TRBV13 to TRBJ2-1, with 8 nucleotides matching TRBD2. Looked up from germline, CDR1 is PRHDT and CDR2 is FYEKMQ (reference sequence). V dropped 0 bases and J dropped 3; count of bases not matched to a gene: 4. The CDR3 totals 16 residues. CDR3 sequence (DNA): TGTGCCAGCAGCTTAGGCCTTAGCGGGGTCTACAATGAGCAGTTCTTC. This sequence encodes CASSLGLSGVYNEQFF.

Many counts were recorded for this clonotype. The genes are TRBV20-1 and TRBJ2-3, with 11 bases matching TRBD2. The CDR3 is made up of 14 amino acids. Germline loops: CDR1 DFQATT, CDR2 SNEGSKA (reference sequence). J lost 4 bases, V lost 4 bases, and 4 bases had no gene match. CDR3 DNA: TGCAGTGCTACCCGACTAGCGGGATCAGATACGCAGTATTTT. This translates into CSATRLAGSDTQYF.

This clonotype was observed many times. This chain joins TRBV2 and TRBJ1-1; 7 bases are shared with TRBD1. With V trimmed by 10 bases and J by 6 bases, 8 bases remained unmatched. Looked up from germline, CDR1 is SNHLY and CDR2 is FYNNEI. This CDR3 is 12 amino acids long. The CDR3 protein is CATLKGAAEAFF. The DNA of the CDR3 is TGTGCCACTTTGAAGGGGGCGGCTGAAGCTTTCTTT.

This clonotype was observed many times. CDR3 DNA: TGTGCCAGCAGCGTTAGGGTTGAAGAAGGGAAATCCTACGAGCAGTACTTC. The encoded protein is CASSVRVEEGKSYEQYF. This rearrangement joins TRBV7-9 to TRBJ2-7; D unresolved. The CDR3 extends over 17 amino acids. V gave up 5 bases and J gave up 1 base, with 21 bases separating them. Germline loops: CDR1 SEHNR, CDR2 FQNEAQ (reference sequence).

This clonotype turned up a few times. J is TRBJ2-7 and V is TRBV24-1; D possibly corresponds to TRBD2 (6 bases). There are 15 residues in the CDR3. Trimming took off 6 bases at V and 6 bases at J, with 20 bases between the two ends. Germline CDR1 reads KGHDR; CDR2 reads SFDVKD. This chain's CDR3 is CATSSSGGSGGEQYF. In DNA form, the CDR3 reads TGTGCCACCAGTTCGTCCGGGGGATCGGGCGGCGAGCAGTACTTC.

This clonotype has a single count. The final CDR3 position lacks the conserved phenylalanine or tryptophan, pointing to a likely read error. The rearrangement joins TRBV19 to TRBJ1-1, with D uncertain. The CDR3 consists of 13 residues. With 6 bases removed from V and 1 base from J, the gap between germline ends came to 9 bases. Germline CDR1 is LNHDA and CDR2 is SQIVND (reference sequence). The CDR3 spells CASSMTPNTEAFL. The CDR3 DNA sequence: TGTGCCAGTAGCATGACACCGAACACTGAAGCTTTCCTT.

Written as DNA, the CDR3 is TGTGCCAGCAGCTCGTACCTGGGGACTTCTAACACCGGGGAGCTGTTTTTT. Protein: CASSSYLGTSNTGELFF. The V call is TRBV5-4, the J call TRBJ2-2; weak D call: TRBD2 (6 bases). The CDR3 spans 17 residues. Germline CDR1 is SGHNT and CDR2 is YYREEE (reference sequence). The V end lost 3 bases, the J end lost 2 bases, and 17 bases lay between the germline ends.

Comments on this clonotype: With a much larger clone just one base away, this may be a read error. The V call is TRBV6-2 or TRBV6-3, the J call TRBJ1-1, with D maybe TRBD1 (6 bases). CDR3 size: 14 residues. Germline loops: CDR1 MNHEY, CDR2 SVGEGT. CDR3 nucleotides: TGTGCCAGCCGCTTACACAGGGAGGACACTGAAGCTTCCTTT. Translating it yields CASRLHREDTEASF.

This clonotype was observed at least ten times. The chain joins TRBV14 to TRBJ2-5; 8 positions match TRBD2. Trimming removed 4 bases from V and 5 bases from J; junction bases left unmatched: 12. CDR3 length: 16 residues. Germline V lookup: CDR1 SGHDN, CDR2 FVKESK. The CDR3 nucleotides are TGTGCCAGCAGCCTCGGCAGAAGGACTAGCTTGGAGACCCAGTACTTC. This translates into CASSLGRRTSLETQYF.

This clonotype showed up many times. The chain has TRBV12-3 or TRBV12-4 and TRBJ1-3, with a tentative D call TRBD1 (5 bases). This CDR3 comprises 14 residues. V was shortened by 0 bases and J by 2 bases, with 5 bases between the two germline ends. In DNA form, the CDR3 reads TGTGCCAGCAGTTTAGCAGGGGCTGGAAACACCATATATTTT. It encodes CASSLAGAGNTIYF.

This sequence joins TRBV12-3 or TRBV12-4 and TRBJ2-7, with 7 bases fitting TRBD2. This CDR3 is built from 15 residues. J lost 6 bases, V lost 1 base, and 9 bases had no gene match. The CDR3 region has the DNA TGTGCCAGCAGTTTAGGTGGGAGGGCCGCCGGCGAGCAGTACTTC. Translating it yields CASSLGGRAAGEQYF.

To note about this clonotype: This may be a read error, as it is one base from a much larger clone. The gene calls are TRBV6-6 and TRBJ2-7; 9 bases map to TRBD2. The length of the CDR3 is 16 residues. CDR1 and CDR2 (germline): MNHNY, SVGAGI (reference sequence). CDR3 amino acids: CASSYSSSGRLYGQYF. The CDR3, as DNA: TGTGCCAGCAGTTACTCTTCGAGCGGGAGGTTATACGGGCAGTACTTC.

This clonotype appeared many times. This chain joins TRBV24-1 and TRBJ1-1; no reliable D call. The CDR3 has 18 amino acids. Germline loops: CDR1 KGHDR, CDR2 SFDVKD. Trimming took 6 bases from V and 0 from J, leaving 22 bases between them. CDR3 residues: CATSKVPGPQAMNTEAFF. The CDR3 nucleotides read TGTGCCACCAGTAAAGTTCCGGGCCCCCAAGCCATGAACACTGAAGCTTTCTTT.

In the case of this clonotype: This may stem from a read error, because a much larger clone lies one nucleotide away. J is TRBJ2-2 and V is TRBV5-8; perhaps D is TRBD1 or TRBD2 (5 bases each). Germline V lookup: CDR1 SGHTS, CDR2 YDEGEE. V lost 2 bases and J lost 7, with 12 bases in between. This CDR3 is 14 amino acids long. The CDR3 reads CASSLDGGNGELFF. The CDR3 bases are TGTGCCAGCAGCTTAGATGGGGGAAACGGGGAGCTGTTTTTT.

This clonotype has more than one count but fewer than ten. The V call is TRBV3-1, the J call TRBJ2-7; D is uncertain. Trimming cost V 5 bases and J 3 bases, with 5 bases left between them. This CDR3 has 11 amino acids. The germline V gene encodes CDR1 LGHDT and CDR2 YNNKEL (reference sequence). The CDR3 DNA is TGTGCCAGCAGCGGAATCTACGAGCAGTACTTC. Encoded protein: CASSGIYEQYF.

This clonotype was picked up a small number of times. A much larger clone lies one base from this, so it may be a read error. This chain joins TRBV24-1 and TRBJ1-2, with D perhaps matching TRBD1 (5 bases). The CDR3 is made up of 13 amino acids. The ends were cut back, 4 bases at V and 4 bases at J, with 9 bases in the middle. Germline V gene lookup returns CDR1 KGHDR and CDR2 SFDVKD. This CDR3 is CATSETVAYGYTF. CDR3 sequence (DNA): TGTGCCACCAGTGAGACAGTGGCCTATGGCTACACCTTC.

This clonotype was detected many times. This sequence joins TRBV5-1 and TRBJ2-3, with D possibly TRBD2 on 6 matching bases. Germline V CDR1 and CDR2: SGHRS, YFSETQ. This CDR3 is 17 amino acids long. V dropped 0 bases and J dropped 0 bases, with 14 bases sitting between them. The CDR3 is CASSLAPAGTSTDTQYF. CDR3 nucleotides: TGCGCCAGCAGCTTGGCTCCGGCAGGGACTAGCACAGATACGCAGTATTTT.

This clonotype has ten or more counts. The V gene is TRBV2, the J gene TRBJ2-1; D is perhaps TRBD1 or TRBD2 (5 bases each). V lost 6 bases and J lost 0, with 12 bases in between. Germline V lookup: CDR1 SNHLY, CDR2 FYNNEI. The CDR3 has 15 residues. CDR3 DNA sequence: TGTGCCAGCAGATCCGGGACGGCCTCCTACAATGAGCAGTTCTTC. Encoded protein: CASRSGTASYNEQFF.

In its sample, this clonotype was seen many times. The DNA of the CDR3 is TGCAGTGCTATGCCTAGCAACTCCTACGAGCAGTACTTC. This sequence encodes CSAMPSNSYEQYF. This chain links TRBV20-1 with TRBJ2-7; the D gene is possibly TRBD2 (5 bases). Trimming stripped 4 bases from V and 0 bases from J, with 10 bases between. Germline CDR1 is DFQATT and CDR2 is SNEGSKA (reference sequence). The CDR3 is 13 residues long.

Remarks on this clonotype: With a much larger clone just one base away, this may be a read error. The chain combines TRBV12-3 or TRBV12-4 with TRBJ2-7; D is possibly TRBD2 (5 bases). V shed 0 bases and J shed 6 bases, with 18 bases lying between them. CDR3 size: 16 residues. CDR3 region: CASSLARLADPCEQYF. CDR3 nucleotide sequence: TGTGCCAGCAGTTTAGCGCGGCTAGCAGACCCCTGCGAGCAGTACTTC.

This clonotype showed up just a few times. The chain employs TRBV5-1 and TRBJ1-4; 7 nucleotides match TRBD1. This CDR3 comprises 16 residues. Germline V lookup: CDR1 SGHRS, CDR2 YFSETQ. V dropped 4 bases and J dropped 0; count of bases not matched to a gene: 6. DNA of the CDR3: TGCGCCAGCAGCCGGACAGGAGCAGCAACTAATGAAAAACTGTTTTTT. It yields the protein CASSRTGAATNEKLFF.

At least ten counts were recorded for this clonotype. CDR3 sequence (DNA): TGTGCCAGCAGCCAAGTCGCGGGGGCGACCCAGTACTTC. This sequence encodes CASSQVAGATQYF. The rearrangement links TRBV3-1 to TRBJ2-5; TRBD2 might be the D (7 bases). Germline V gene lookup returns CDR1 LGHDT and CDR2 YNNKEL (reference sequence). The CDR3 has 13 amino acids. V was shortened by 1 base and J by 7 bases, with 10 bases between the two germline ends.

This clonotype was recorded at least ten times. The chain combines TRBV12-3 or TRBV12-4 with TRBJ2-3, with D hard to call. V was shortened by 2 bases and J by 0 bases, with 3 bases between the two germline ends. The CDR3 is made up of 13 amino acids. CDR3 DNA sequence: TGTGCCAGCAGTTTAATAAGCACAGATACGCAGTATTTT. This translates into CASSLISTDTQYF.

The chain is built from TRBV7-8 and TRBJ2-6, with D possibly TRBD1 on 6 matching bases. The CDR3 has 16 residues. The V gene lost 5 bases and the J gene lost 5 bases, with 16 bases spanning the gap. CDR1 is SGHVS, CDR2 FQNEAQ, per germline. DNA of the CDR3: TGTGCCAGCAGCCCACGGACAGACCTTTGGGCCAACGTCCTGACTTTC. Translating it yields CASSPRTDLWANVLTF.

This clonotype has at least ten counts. This chain uses TRBV2 with TRBJ2-5, with a weak D call TRBD2 (5 bases). This CDR3 comprises 13 residues. Germline lookup yields CDR1 SNHLY and CDR2 FYNNEI. Trimming took 5 bases from V and 1 from J, leaving 8 bases between them. Written as DNA, the CDR3 is TGTGCCAGCAGTCAGACTACCCAAGAGACCCAGTACTTC. This gives the protein CASSQTTQETQYF. The variable domain in full, with the rest retrieved from reference TRBV2 and TRBJ2-5, is EPEVTQTPSHQVTQMGQEVILRCVPISNHLYFYWYRQILGQKVEFLVSFYNNEISEKSEIFDDQFSVERPDGSNFTLKIRSTKLEDSAMYFCASSQTTQETQYFGPGTRLLVL.

This clonotype was picked up many times. This rearrangement joins TRBV7-9 to TRBJ2-1; 16 positions match TRBD2. Germline V CDR1 and CDR2: SEHNR, FQNEAQ (reference sequence). There are 17 residues in the CDR3. With 3 bases clipped from V and 7 bases from J, the junction kept 6 bases outside the gene matches. The chain's CDR3 is CASSFPGLAGGPNEQFF. CDR3 bases: TGTGCCAGCAGCTTCCCGGGACTAGCGGGAGGGCCTAATGAGCAGTTCTTC. The whole variable domain, filled in from reference TRBV7-9 and TRBJ2-1, reads DTGVSQNPRHKITKRGQNVTFRCDPISEHNRLYWYRQTLGQGPEFLTYFQNEAQLEKSRLLSDRFSAERPKGSFSTLEIQRTEQGDSAMYLCASSFPGLAGGPNEQFFGPGTRLTVL.

This clonotype occurred once. The chain is built from TRBV7-8 and TRBJ1-2; the D is unclear. The germline V gene has CDR1 SGHVS and CDR2 FQNEAQ. This CDR3 spans 11 amino acids. V lost 2 bases to trimming and J lost 7 bases, with 5 bases between them. The CDR3 sequence is CASSLNSGYTF. For the CDR3, the DNA is TGTGCCAGCAGCTTAAATTCTGGCTACACCTTC.

This clonotype was seen ten or more times. The chain employs TRBV30 and TRBJ2-7; TRBD1 might be the D (5 bases). Germline V lookup: CDR1 GTSNPN, CDR2 SVGIG (reference sequence). The CDR3 runs to 14 residues. Deletions cut 4 bases from V and 3 bases from J, with 16 bases between. The CDR3 here is CAWTIQGTHYEQYF. The CDR3 DNA reads as TGTGCCTGGACGATTCAGGGTACGCACTACGAGCAGTACTTC.